The 28 T cell receptor beta chains in this list originate from one sample, sequenced in a study of T-cell reconstitution after alpha-beta-depleted transplantation in children. During its preparation, the TCRbeta library received unique molecular identifiers. TCRdb used MiXCR to reprocess the PCR reads, holding one entry per CDR3 protein. Among hundreds of thousands of distinct CDR3 sequences listed, roughly 9.5% were seen once. The sequenced sample was PBMCs from the stem cell graft donor, obtained from the stem cell graft. Every receptor here comes from a human donor who donated a stem cell graft to a child with SCID.

This chain links TRBV6-2 or TRBV6-3 with TRBJ2-1; the D gene could be TRBD1 or TRBD2 (6 bases each). Trimming took 0 bases from V and 3 from J, leaving 12 bases between them. The CDR3 covers 16 residues. From germline, CDR1 is MNHEY and CDR2 SVGEGT. The CDR3 reads CASSYSDGGYYNEQFF. For the CDR3, the DNA is TGTGCCAGCAGTTACTCCGACGGGGGCTACTACAATGAGCAGTTCTTC.

This clonotype was observed many times. The chain recombines TRBV20-1 with TRBJ2-7; 7 nucleotides line up with TRBD2. Germline V gene sequence: CDR1 DFQATT, CDR2 SNEGSKA (reference sequence). V lost 0 bases to trimming and J lost 7 bases; unmatched junction nucleotides: 12. The CDR3 extends over 15 amino acids. The CDR3 spells CSARDRAGLDGEQYF. As DNA, the CDR3 is TGCAGTGCTAGAGATCGAGCGGGGCTGGATGGAGAGCAGTACTTC.

Ten or more counts support this clonotype. The V gene is TRBV12-3 or TRBV12-4, the J gene TRBJ1-1; 7 nucleotides align to TRBD1. The CDR3 totals 15 residues. The junction had 15 bases not matched to a gene; V was cut back by 7 bases and J by 7 bases. CDR3 sequence reads: CASTLKKGAPYEAFF. The CDR3 bases are TGTGCCAGCACCTTAAAGAAGGGGGCCCCCTATGAAGCTTTCTTT.

In this sample, this clonotype turned up many times. Because it lacks the conserved phenylalanine or tryptophan at the end, this CDR3 is likely a read error. It is unclear where the CDR3 begins or ends on the DNA, so no DNA is shown, and the CDR3 is as TCRdb lists it. The chain uses TRBV5-8 and TRBJ2-1. The CDR3 is 9 amino acids long, termini counted. Germline V gene data show CDR1 as SGHTS and CDR2 as YDEGEE. CDR3 loop: CASSLARLI.

This clonotype was counted a few times. The rearrangement links TRBV6-4 to TRBJ1-5; D call uncertain. Germline V gene sequence: CDR1 MRHNA, CDR2 SNTAGT. The CDR3 extends over 13 amino acids. Trimming cost V 0 bases and J 2 bases, with 2 bases left between them. The CDR3 loop reads CASSDSGNQPQHF. The CDR3 DNA reads as TGTGCCAGCAGTGACTCAGGCAATCAGCCCCAGCATTTT.

V gene TRBV7-9 combines with J gene TRBJ2-1; TRBD2 might be the D (5 bases). Trimming pared 5 bases from V and 0 bases from J, leaving 14 bases between. Per germline, CDR1 SEHNR and CDR2 FQNEAQ (reference sequence). There are 16 residues in the CDR3. The chain's CDR3 is CASSPPAGSSYNEQFF. The CDR3 DNA sequence: TGTGCCAGCAGCCCCCCTGCGGGTAGCTCCTACAATGAGCAGTTCTTC.

J is TRBJ1-1 and V is TRBV5-1, with 7 bases that match TRBD1. The germline gives CDR1 SGHRS, CDR2 YFSETQ. This CDR3 comprises 15 residues. V lost 4 bases to trimming and J lost 4 bases; unmatched junction nucleotides: 10. The CDR3 loop is CASSGTGALGTEAFF. Here the CDR3 DNA reads TGCGCCAGCAGCGGAACAGGGGCCCTGGGCACTGAAGCTTTCTTT.

This clonotype turned up a few times. The chain's CDR3 is CASSFLASGANVLTF. DNA for the CDR3: TGTGCCAGCAGTTTCTTAGCATCTGGGGCCAACGTCCTGACTTTC. The chain couples TRBV27 to TRBJ2-6; D gene unclear. Germline V gives CDR1 MNHEY, CDR2 SMNVEV (reference sequence). Trimming shortened V by 3 bases and J by 1 base, and 7 bases separated the two germline ends. The CDR3 sequence is 15 residues long.

This clonotype was picked up many times. The V gene is TRBV11-3, the J gene TRBJ2-1; unclear D gene. V was shortened by 1 base and J by 6 bases, with 7 bases between the two germline ends. There are 13 residues in the CDR3. The germline V gene encodes CDR1 SGHNT and CDR2 YENEEA. The CDR3 bases are TGTGCCAGCAGCTTAGGTCCGGGCAATGAGCAGTTCTTC. This codes for CASSLGPGNEQFF.

This clonotype has a handful of counts. The chain combines TRBV7-2 with TRBJ1-1, with D possibly matching TRBD1 (5 bases). V was clipped by 8 bases and J by 0 bases, with 10 bases between them. The CDR3 is 13 amino acids. CDR1 is SGHTA and CDR2 is FQGNSA in the germline V gene. CDR3 sequence reads: CASGYRMNTEAFF. The CDR3 nucleotides are TGTGCCAGCGGCTACAGGATGAACACTGAAGCTTTCTTT.

This clonotype occurred a few times. This chain uses TRBV29-1 with TRBJ1-2; D is undetermined. Germline lookup yields CDR1 SQVTM and CDR2 ANQGSEA. V gave up 3 bases and J gave up 4 bases, with 6 bases separating them. The CDR3 covers 11 residues. In DNA, the CDR3 is TGCAGCGTTGAGGAGTTCTATGGCTACACCTTC. This encodes CSVEEFYGYTF.

The V and J genes are TRBV3-1 and TRBJ2-7, with TRBD2 as a possible D gene (6 bases). Germline V lookup: CDR1 LGHDT, CDR2 YNNKEL (reference sequence). The CDR3 length is 17 residues. The V end was cut by 4 bases, the J end by 6 bases, with 25 bases between. The CDR3 coding sequence is TGTGCCAGCAGCCGAAACCTTGGTGGGGGGTTCGGGACCGAGCAGTACTTC. This gives the protein CASSRNLGGGFGTEQYF.

There are a few counts of this clonotype. V usage is TRBV18 and J usage is TRBJ2-7; D not resolved. This CDR3 region has 12 residues. The V end lost 6 bases, the J end lost 4 bases, and 10 bases lay between the germline ends. In germline, CDR1 is KGHSH, CDR2 LQKENI. The CDR3 loop reads CASSLERYEQYF. CDR3 bases: TGTGCCAGCTCCCTAGAAAGGTACGAGCAGTACTTC.

V gene TRBV5-1 combines with J gene TRBJ2-3, with D possibly matching TRBD2 (7 bases). Germline-derived CDR1 and CDR2 are SGHRS and YFSETQ. V lost 0 bases and J lost 2, with 16 bases in between. The CDR3 runs 17 residues. The CDR3 here is CASSLGRGPLHTDTQYF. The CDR3 bases are TGCGCCAGCAGCTTGGGGCGGGGGCCCCTCCACACAGATACGCAGTATTTT.

The chain uses TRBV7-3 and TRBJ2-3; either TRBD1 or TRBD2 may supply D (5 bases each). This CDR3 is built from 16 residues. Looked up from germline, CDR1 is SGHTA and CDR2 is FQGTGA. With 5 bases removed from V and 3 bases from J, the gap between germline ends came to 18 bases. In nucleotides, the CDR3 is TGTGCCAGCAGCCCAGCGGCTGCCCAGGGTACAGATACGCAGTATTTT. It specifies CASSPAAAQGTDTQYF. The entire variable domain, with the rest obtained from reference TRBV7-3 and TRBJ2-3, is as follows: GAGVSQTPSNKVTEKGKYVELRCDPISGHTALYWYRQSLGQGPEFLIYFQGTGAADDSGLPNDRFFAVRPEGSVSTLKIQRTERGDSAVYLCASSPAAAQGTDTQYFGPGTRLTVL.

This clonotype was seen only a few times. The chain combines TRBV12-3 or TRBV12-4 with TRBJ2-1; D is undetermined. CDR3 length equals 15 residues. The ends were cut back, 5 bases at V and 6 bases at J, with 17 bases in the middle. CDR3 DNA: TGTGCCAGCAGTCGCCCCCTAGGAGAGTTCAATGAGCAGTTCTTC. Its translation: CASSRPLGEFNEQFF.

V usage is TRBV14 and J usage is TRBJ1-1; D unclear. This CDR3 has 14 amino acids. Germline V lookup: CDR1 SGHDN, CDR2 FVKESK. With 2 bases removed from V and 0 bases from J, the gap between germline ends came to 7 bases. CDR3 DNA sequence: TGTGCCAGCAGCCAATGGGAGATGAACACTGAAGCTTTCTTT. Translation gives CASSQWEMNTEAFF. The full variable domain, its missing parts supplied by reference TRBV14 and TRBJ1-1, is EAGVTQFPSHSVIEKGQTVTLRCDPISGHDNLYWYRRVMGKEIKFLLHFVKESKQDESGMPNNRFLAERTGGTYSTLKVQPAELEDSGVYFCASSQWEMNTEAFFGQGTRLTVV.

This clonotype occurred a few times. V is TRBV5-1 and J is TRBJ2-7; 8 bases line up with TRBD1. V dropped 1 base and J dropped 0; count of bases not matched to a gene: 9. The CDR3 runs to 17 residues. From germline, CDR1 is SGHRS and CDR2 YFSETQ. The DNA for the CDR3 is TGCGCCAGCAGCTTGTCGGGCCGGGACAGGCGCTCCTACGAGCAGTACTTC. Its translation is CASSLSGRDRRSYEQYF.

This clonotype was observed at least ten times. The chain carries TRBV5-1 and TRBJ2-5; 7 nucleotides agree with TRBD2. The V gene end was trimmed by 4 bases and the J gene end by 3 bases; junction bases not matched to a gene: 6. Germline V CDR1 and CDR2: SGHRS, YFSETQ. There are 14 residues in the CDR3. CDR3 coding DNA: TGCGCCAGCAGCGGGGGGGGAGTGGAAGAGACCCAGTACTTC. Its translation is CASSGGGVEETQYF.

V is TRBV7-2 and J is TRBJ2-1, with 7 bases identical to TRBD1. The J segment lost 7 bases and the V segment lost 5 bases, leaving 8 bases of the junction unmatched. The CDR3 spans 14 residues. Germline assignment: CDR1 SGHTA and CDR2 FQGNSA. In DNA form, the CDR3 reads TGTGCCAGCAGCGACCCCGGGACAGAAAATGAGCAGTTCTTC. Its translation: CASSDPGTENEQFF.

This clonotype has more than one count but fewer than ten. The genes are TRBV7-3 and TRBJ2-1; D is unclear. The CDR3 is made up of 13 amino acids. The germline CDR1 and CDR2 sequences are SGHTA and FQGTGA. The ends were cut back, 2 bases at V and 6 bases at J, with 8 bases in the middle. The CDR3 DNA reads as TGTGCCAGCAGCTTAGGAAGGGTCAATGAGCAGTTCTTC. It codes for CASSLGRVNEQFF.

This chain uses TRBV23-1 with TRBJ1-2; unclear D gene. TRBV23-1 is placed among ORFs of uncertain function. The CDR3 loop spans 15 amino acids. Trimming pared 2 bases from V and 8 bases from J, leaving 18 bases between. CDR3 nucleotide sequence: TGCGCCAGCAGTCAACCCGTCAGAGGTGGTGGGGGCTACACCTTC. This encodes CASSQPVRGGGGYTF.

J is TRBJ2-2 and V is TRBV20-1; either TRBD1 or TRBD2 may supply D (5 bases each). Between the trimmed V and J ends, which lost 6 bases and 2 bases, there was a span of 16 bases. The CDR3 runs 15 residues. Germline values: CDR1 DFQATT, CDR2 SNEGSKA (reference sequence). The CDR3 here is CSAERGTDNTGELFF. The CDR3 DNA reads as TGCAGTGCCGAAAGAGGGACCGATAACACCGGGGAGCTGTTTTTT.

CDR3 DNA sequence: TGTGCCAGCTCCCCCCGACGGACAGGACCCGGGGAGCTGTTTTTT. It codes for CASSPRRTGPGELFF. The chain is built from TRBV3-1 and TRBJ2-2, with 7 positions matching TRBD1. Trimming cost V 8 bases and J 6 bases; bases outside gene matches: 12. The CDR3 consists of 15 residues. In germline, CDR1 is LGHDT, CDR2 YNNKEL (reference sequence).

This chain joins TRBV20-1 and TRBJ2-3, with 9 bases lining up with TRBD2. The CDR3 runs to 15 residues. V dropped 4 bases and J dropped 1; count of bases not matched to a gene: 6. Germline V gene sequence: CDR1 DFQATT, CDR2 SNEGSKA (reference sequence). CDR3 sequence: CSATLAGVRTDTQYF. The DNA for the CDR3 is TGCAGTGCTACCTTAGCGGGGGTGCGCACAGATACGCAGTATTTT.

This clonotype has only a few counts. This chain connects TRBV4-2 to TRBJ2-1, with 7 bases that match TRBD2. The CDR3 is 17 residues long. V was clipped by 0 bases and J by 3 bases; unmatched bases: 8. Germline V CDR1 and CDR2: LGHNA, YNFKEQ. The CDR3 sequence: CASSQDMAGVGYNEQFF. The CDR3 bases are TGTGCCAGCAGCCAAGACATGGCGGGGGTAGGCTACAATGAGCAGTTCTTC.

The sample holds many counts of this clonotype. The chain is built from TRBV24-1 and TRBJ2-1, with unresolved D. CDR1 is KGHDR and CDR2 is SFDVKD in the germline V gene. The V end lost 1 base, the J end lost 12 bases, and 15 bases lay between the germline ends. This CDR3 has 14 residues. This CDR3 reads CATSDFVSQAGQFF. CDR3 coding DNA: TGTGCCACCAGTGATTTTGTCTCCCAGGCTGGGCAGTTCTTC.

In its sample, this clonotype was seen a few times. This chain links TRBV7-9 with TRBJ1-4, with D maybe TRBD1 (5 bases). The CDR3 totals 16 residues. Germline values: CDR1 SEHNR, CDR2 FQNEAQ (reference sequence). Trimming cost V 4 bases and J 4 bases, with 16 bases left between them. The CDR3 DNA reads TGTGCCAGCAGCTCCCGGGACGGGACGCTTAATGAAAAACTGTTTTTT. This codes for CASSSRDGTLNEKLFF.